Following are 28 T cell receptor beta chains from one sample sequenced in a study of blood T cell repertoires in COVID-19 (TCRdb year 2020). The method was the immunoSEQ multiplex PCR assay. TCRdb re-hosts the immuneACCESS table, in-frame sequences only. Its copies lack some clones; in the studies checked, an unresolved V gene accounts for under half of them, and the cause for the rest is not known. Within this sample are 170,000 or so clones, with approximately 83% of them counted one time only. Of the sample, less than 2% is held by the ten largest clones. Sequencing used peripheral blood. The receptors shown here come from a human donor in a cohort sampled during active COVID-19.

CDR3 DNA: TGTGCCAGCAGCCATGGGCTAGCGGGCATACGAAGGTTCTTC. Amino acid sequence: CASSHGLAGIRRFF. V usage is TRBV3-1 (or the pseudogene TRBV3-2) and J usage is TRBJ2-1; 8 bases agree with TRBD2. The CDR3 consists of 14 residues. Germline V gene lookup returns CDR1 LGHDT and CDR2 YNNKEL (reference sequence). With 3 bases clipped from V and 15 bases from J, the junction kept 13 bases outside the gene matches.

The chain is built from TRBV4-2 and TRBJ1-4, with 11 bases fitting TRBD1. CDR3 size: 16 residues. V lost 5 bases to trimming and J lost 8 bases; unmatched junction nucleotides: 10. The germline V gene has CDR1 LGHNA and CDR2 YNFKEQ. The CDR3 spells CASSRPGGTGGEKLFF. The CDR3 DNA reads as TGTGCCAGCAGCAGACCCGGAGGGACAGGGGGGGAAAAACTGTTTTTT.

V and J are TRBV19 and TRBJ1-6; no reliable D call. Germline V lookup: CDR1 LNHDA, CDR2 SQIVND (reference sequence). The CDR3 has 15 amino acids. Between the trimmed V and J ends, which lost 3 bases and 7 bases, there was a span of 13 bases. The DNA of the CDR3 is TGTGCCAGTAGTATTGAACCGCCCGGGAATTCACCCCTCCACTTT. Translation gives CASSIEPPGNSPLHF.

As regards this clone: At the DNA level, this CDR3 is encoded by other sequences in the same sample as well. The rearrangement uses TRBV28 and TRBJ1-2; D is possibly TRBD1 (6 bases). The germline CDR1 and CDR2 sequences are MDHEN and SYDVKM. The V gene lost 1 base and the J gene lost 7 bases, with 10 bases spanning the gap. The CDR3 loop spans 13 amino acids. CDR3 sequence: CASSLSGGGGYTF. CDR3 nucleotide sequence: TGTGCCAGCAGTTTATCGGGGGGCGGTGGCTACACCTTC.

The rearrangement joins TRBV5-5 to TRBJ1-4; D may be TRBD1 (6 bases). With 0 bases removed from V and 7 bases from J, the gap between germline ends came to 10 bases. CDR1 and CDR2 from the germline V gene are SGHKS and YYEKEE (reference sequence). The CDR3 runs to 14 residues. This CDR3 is CASSLVQGSEKLFF. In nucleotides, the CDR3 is TGTGCCAGCAGCTTGGTTCAGGGGAGTGAAAAACTGTTTTTT.

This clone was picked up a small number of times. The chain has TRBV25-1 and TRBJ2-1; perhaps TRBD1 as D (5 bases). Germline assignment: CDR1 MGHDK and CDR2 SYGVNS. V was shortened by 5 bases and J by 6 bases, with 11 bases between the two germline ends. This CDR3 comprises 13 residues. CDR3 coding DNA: TGTGCCAGCAGTCTCCAGGGCAGCAATGAGCAGTTCTTC. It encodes CASSLQGSNEQFF.

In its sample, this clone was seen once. The CDR3 spells CASSLTGTGLNEQFF. Written as DNA, the CDR3 is TGCGCCAGCAGCTTAACCGGGACTGGGCTGAATGAGCAGTTCTTC. The chain joins TRBV5-1 to TRBJ2-1, with TRBD2 as a possible D gene (6 bases). The CDR3 is 15 amino acids. Between the trimmed V and J ends, which lost 2 bases and 7 bases, there was a span of 16 bases. Germline loops: CDR1 SGHRS, CDR2 YFSETQ.

DNA for the CDR3: TGCGCCAGCAGCTTAGGAGGGGTGGGCAATCAGCCCCAGCATTTT. Encoded protein: CASSLGGVGNQPQHF. The chain employs TRBV5-1 and TRBJ1-5; TRBD1 might be the D (5 bases). Trimming removed 2 bases from V and 2 bases from J, with 11 bases in between. The length of the CDR3 is 15 residues. Germline V gene data show CDR1 as SGHRS and CDR2 as YFSETQ.

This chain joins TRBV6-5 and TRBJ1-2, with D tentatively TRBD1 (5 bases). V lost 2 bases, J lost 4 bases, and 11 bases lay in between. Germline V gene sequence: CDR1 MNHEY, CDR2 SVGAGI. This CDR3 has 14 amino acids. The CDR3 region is CASSYLAGGYGYTF. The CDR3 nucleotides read TGTGCCAGCAGTTACCTTGCGGGGGGCTATGGCTACACCTTC.

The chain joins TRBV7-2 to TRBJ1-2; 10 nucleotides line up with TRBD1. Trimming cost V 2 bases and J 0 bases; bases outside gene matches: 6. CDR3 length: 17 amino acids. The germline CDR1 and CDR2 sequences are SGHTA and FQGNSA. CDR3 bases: TGTGCCAGCAGCTTAATTGCTGGGACAGGGGCTAACTATGGCTACACCTTC. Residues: CASSLIAGTGANYGYTF.

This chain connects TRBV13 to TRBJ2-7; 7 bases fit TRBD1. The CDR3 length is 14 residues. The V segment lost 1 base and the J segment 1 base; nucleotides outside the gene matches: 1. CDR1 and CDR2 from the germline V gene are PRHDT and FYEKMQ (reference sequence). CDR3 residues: CASSLEGQSYEQYF. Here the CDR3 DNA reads TGTGCCAGCAGCTTAGAGGGACAGTCCTACGAGCAGTACTTC.

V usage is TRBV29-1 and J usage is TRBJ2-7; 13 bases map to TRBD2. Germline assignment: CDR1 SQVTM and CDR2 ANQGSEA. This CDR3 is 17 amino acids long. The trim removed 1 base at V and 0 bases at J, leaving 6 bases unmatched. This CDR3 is CSVEGTSGSGSSYEQYF. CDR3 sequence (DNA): TGCAGCGTTGAAGGGACTAGCGGGAGTGGTAGCTCCTACGAGCAGTACTTC.

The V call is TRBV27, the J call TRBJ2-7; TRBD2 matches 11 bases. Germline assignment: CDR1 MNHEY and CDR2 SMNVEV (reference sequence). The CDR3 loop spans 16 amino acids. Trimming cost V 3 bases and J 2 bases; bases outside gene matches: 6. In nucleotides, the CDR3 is TGTGCCAGCAGTTTTTCTAGACTAGCGGGGACCTACGAGCAGTACTTC. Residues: CASSFSRLAGTYEQYF.

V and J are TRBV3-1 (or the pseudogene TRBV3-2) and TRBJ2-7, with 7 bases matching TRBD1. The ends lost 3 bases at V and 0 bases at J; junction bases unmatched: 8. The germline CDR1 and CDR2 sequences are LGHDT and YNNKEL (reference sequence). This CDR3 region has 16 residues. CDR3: CASSHPDRDRSYEQYF. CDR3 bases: TGTGCCAGCAGCCACCCCGACAGGGATCGCTCCTACGAGCAGTACTTC.

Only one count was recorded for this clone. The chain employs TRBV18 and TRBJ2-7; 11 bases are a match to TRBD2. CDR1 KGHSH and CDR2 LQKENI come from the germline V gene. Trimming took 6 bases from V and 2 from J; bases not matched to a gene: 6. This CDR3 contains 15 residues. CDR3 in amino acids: CASSRGLAGAYEQYF. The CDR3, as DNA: TGTGCCAGCTCCCGAGGACTAGCGGGCGCCTACGAGCAGTACTTC.

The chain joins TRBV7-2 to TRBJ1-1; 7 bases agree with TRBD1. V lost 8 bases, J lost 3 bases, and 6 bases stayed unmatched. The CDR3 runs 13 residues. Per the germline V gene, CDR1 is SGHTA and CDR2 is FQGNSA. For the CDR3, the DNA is TGTGCCAGCGGGGGACAGAGTGACACTGAAGCTTTCTTT. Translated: CASGGQSDTEAFF.

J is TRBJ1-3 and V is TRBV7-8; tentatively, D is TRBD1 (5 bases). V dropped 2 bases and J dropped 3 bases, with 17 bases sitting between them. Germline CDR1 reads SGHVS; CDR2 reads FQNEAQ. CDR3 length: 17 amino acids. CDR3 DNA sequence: TGTGCCAGCAGCTTATACAGGATGACCCAGATTGGAAACACCATATATTTT. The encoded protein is CASSLYRMTQIGNTIYF.

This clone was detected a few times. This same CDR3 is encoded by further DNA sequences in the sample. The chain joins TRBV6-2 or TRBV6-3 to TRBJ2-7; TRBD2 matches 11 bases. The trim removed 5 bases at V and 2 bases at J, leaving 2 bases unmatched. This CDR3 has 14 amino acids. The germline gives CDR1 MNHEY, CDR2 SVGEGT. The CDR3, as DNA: TGTGCCAGCAGTCGGACTAGCGGGCCCTACGAGCAGTACTTC. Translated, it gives CASSRTSGPYEQYF.

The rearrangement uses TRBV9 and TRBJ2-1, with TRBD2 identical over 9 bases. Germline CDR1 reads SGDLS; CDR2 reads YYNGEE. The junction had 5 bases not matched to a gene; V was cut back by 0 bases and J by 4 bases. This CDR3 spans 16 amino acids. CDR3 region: CASSVAGRGGYNEQFF. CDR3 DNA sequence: TGTGCCAGCAGCGTAGCGGGGCGGGGGGGATACAATGAGCAGTTCTTC. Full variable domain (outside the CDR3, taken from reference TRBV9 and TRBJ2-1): DSGVTQTPKHLITATGQRVTLRCSPRSGDLSVYWYQQSLDQGLQFLIQYYNGEERAKGNILERFSAQQFPDLHSELNLSSLELGDSALYFCASSVAGRGGYNEQFFGPGTRLTVL.

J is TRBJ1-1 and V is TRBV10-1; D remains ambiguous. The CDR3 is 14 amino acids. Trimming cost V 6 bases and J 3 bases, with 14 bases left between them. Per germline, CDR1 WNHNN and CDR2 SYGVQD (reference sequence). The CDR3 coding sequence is TGCGCCAGCAGCCCGGGAGGGAGAGACACTGAAGCTTTCTTT. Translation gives CASSPGGRDTEAFF.

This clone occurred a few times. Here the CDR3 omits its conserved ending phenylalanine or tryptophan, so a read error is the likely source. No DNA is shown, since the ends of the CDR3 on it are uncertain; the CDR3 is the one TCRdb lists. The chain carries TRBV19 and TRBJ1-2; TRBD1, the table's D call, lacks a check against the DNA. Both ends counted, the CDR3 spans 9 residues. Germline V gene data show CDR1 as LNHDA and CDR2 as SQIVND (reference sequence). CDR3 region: CASSIPDRD.

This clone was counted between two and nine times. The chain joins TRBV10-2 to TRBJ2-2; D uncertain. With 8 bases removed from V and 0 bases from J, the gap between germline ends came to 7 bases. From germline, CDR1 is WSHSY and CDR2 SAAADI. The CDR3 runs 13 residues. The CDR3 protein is CASGLANTGELFF. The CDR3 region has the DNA TGCGCCAGCGGCCTAGCGAACACCGGGGAGCTGTTTTTT.

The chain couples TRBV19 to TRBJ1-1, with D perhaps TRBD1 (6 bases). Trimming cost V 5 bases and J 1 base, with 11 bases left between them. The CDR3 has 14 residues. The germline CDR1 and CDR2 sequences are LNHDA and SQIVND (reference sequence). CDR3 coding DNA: TGTGCCAGTAGTTCCGTGGACAGGAACACTGAAGCTTTCTTT. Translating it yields CASSSVDRNTEAFF.

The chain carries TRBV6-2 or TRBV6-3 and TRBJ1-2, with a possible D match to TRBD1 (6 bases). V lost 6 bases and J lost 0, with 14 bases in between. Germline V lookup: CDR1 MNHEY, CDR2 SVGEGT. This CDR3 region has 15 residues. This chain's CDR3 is CASSTPAGANYGYTF. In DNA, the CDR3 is TGTGCCAGCAGCACCCCGGCAGGGGCTAACTATGGCTACACCTTC.

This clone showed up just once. CDR3: CASSFPSGDTQYF. The CDR3, as DNA: TGTGCCAGCAGCTTCCCTAGCGGGGATACGCAGTATTTT. V and J are TRBV7-3 and TRBJ2-3; 8 bases map to TRBD2. This CDR3 comprises 13 residues. The J segment lost 6 bases and the V segment lost 3 bases, leaving 2 bases of the junction unmatched. In germline, CDR1 is SGHTA, CDR2 FQGTGA.

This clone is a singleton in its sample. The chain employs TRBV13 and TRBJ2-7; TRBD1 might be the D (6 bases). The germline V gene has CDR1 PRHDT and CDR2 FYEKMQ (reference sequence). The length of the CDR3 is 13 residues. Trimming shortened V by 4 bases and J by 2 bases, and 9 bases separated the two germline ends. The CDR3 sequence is CASSSQGAYEQYF. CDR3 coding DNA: TGTGCCAGCAGCTCACAGGGCGCCTACGAGCAGTACTTC.

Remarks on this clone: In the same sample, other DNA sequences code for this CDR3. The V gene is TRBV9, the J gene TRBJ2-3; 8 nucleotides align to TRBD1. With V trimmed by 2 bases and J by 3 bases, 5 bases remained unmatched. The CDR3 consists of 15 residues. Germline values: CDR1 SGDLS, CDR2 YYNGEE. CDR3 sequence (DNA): TGTGCCAGCAGCGTCGGACAGGGCGTAACAGATACGCAGTATTTT. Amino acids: CASSVGQGVTDTQYF.

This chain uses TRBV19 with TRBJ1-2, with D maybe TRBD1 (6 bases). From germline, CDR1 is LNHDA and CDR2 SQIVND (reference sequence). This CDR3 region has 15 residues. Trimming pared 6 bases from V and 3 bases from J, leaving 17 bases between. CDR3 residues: CASRSGLTGHYGYTF. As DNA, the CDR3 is TGTGCCAGTAGGTCGGGGTTAACAGGGCACTATGGCTACACCTTC.